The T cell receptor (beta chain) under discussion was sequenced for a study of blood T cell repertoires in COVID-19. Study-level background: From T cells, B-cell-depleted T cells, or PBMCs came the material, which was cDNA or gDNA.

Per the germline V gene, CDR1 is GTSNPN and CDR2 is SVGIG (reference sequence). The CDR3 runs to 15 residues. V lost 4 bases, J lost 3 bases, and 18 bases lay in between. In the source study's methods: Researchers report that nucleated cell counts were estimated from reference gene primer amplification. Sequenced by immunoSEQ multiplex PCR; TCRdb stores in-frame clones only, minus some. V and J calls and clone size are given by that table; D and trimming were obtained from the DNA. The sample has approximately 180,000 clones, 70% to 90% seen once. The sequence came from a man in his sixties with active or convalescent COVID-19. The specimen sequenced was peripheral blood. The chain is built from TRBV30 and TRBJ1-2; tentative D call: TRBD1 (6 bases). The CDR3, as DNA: TGTGCCTGGACCCCGGTCGCGGGGGGCGACTATGGCTACACCTTC. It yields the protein CAWTPVAGGDYGYTF.